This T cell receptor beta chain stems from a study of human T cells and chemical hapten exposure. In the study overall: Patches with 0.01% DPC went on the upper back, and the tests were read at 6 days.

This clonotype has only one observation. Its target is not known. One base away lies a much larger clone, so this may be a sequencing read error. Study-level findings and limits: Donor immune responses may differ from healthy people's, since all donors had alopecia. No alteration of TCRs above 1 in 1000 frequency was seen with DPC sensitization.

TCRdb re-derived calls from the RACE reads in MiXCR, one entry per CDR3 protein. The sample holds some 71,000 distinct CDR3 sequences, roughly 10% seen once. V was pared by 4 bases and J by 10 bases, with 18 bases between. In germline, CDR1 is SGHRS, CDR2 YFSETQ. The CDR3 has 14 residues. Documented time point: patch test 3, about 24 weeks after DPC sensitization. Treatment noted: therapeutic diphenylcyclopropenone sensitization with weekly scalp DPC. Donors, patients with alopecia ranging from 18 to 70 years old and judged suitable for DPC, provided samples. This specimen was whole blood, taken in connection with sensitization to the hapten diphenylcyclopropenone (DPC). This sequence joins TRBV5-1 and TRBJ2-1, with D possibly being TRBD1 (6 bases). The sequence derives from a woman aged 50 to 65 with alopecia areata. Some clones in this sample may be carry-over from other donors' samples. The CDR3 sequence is CASSVGQSPGEQFF. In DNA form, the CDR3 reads TGCGCCAGCAGCGTAGGACAGTCCCCTGGGGAGCAGTTCTTC.